This T cell receptor beta chain comes out of a study of blood T cell repertoires in COVID-19. On the study more broadly: From T cells, B-cell-depleted T cells, or PBMCs came the material, which was cDNA or gDNA.

Here immunoSEQ multiplex PCR was the method, and the copy in TCRdb shows in-frame clones only, minus some. The repertoire holds 350,000 or so clones, with about 90% as singletons. What the recovered Cohort 3 donors had was two negative PCRs, clearance, or symptom resolution. The clonotype was recovered from a woman aged 30 to 39 who had recovered from COVID-19. The sequencing sample was made of PBMCs or T cells enriched from blood (not recorded which).

The CDR3 nucleotides read TGTGCCAGCAGCCCCGCCGGGGGGGTTAACACTGAAGCTTTCTTT. Translating gives CASSPAGGVNTEAFF. J is TRBJ1-1 and V is TRBV7-2, with D perhaps TRBD1 (5 bases). CDR3 size: 15 residues. V was trimmed by 5 bases and J by 2 bases, leaving 15 bases between them. The germline gives CDR1 SGHTA, CDR2 FQGNSA.